Each of the 30 T cell receptor beta chains below was sequenced from the same sample in a study of radiotherapy plus CTLA-4 blockade in lung cancer. Sequencing used immunoSEQ multiplex PCR; TCRdb keeps in-frame clones, though not all of them. Of some 98,000 clones in the sample, roughly 80% were seen once. The sequencing here drew on peripheral blood, taken from a patient treated with radiotherapy plus ipilimumab. Receptors were obtained from a human donor with non-small cell lung cancer who had a partial response to radiotherapy plus ipilimumab.

The chain uses TRBV25-1 and TRBJ2-2; TRBD2 is a possible D gene (6 bases). Germline V gives CDR1 MGHDK, CDR2 SYGVNS. Trimming took off 3 bases at V and 2 bases at J, with 13 bases between the two ends. The CDR3 runs to 16 residues. The CDR3 DNA sequence: TGTGCCAGCAGTGAGGGGGGAACCGTCAACACCGGGGAGCTGTTTTTT. Encoded protein: CASSEGGTVNTGELFF.

This clone showed up just a few times. This rearrangement joins TRBV11-2 to TRBJ2-7, with D perhaps TRBD1 (6 bases). CDR3 size: 12 residues. The germline V gene has CDR1 SGHAT and CDR2 FQNNGV. Trimming removed 6 bases from V and 2 bases from J, with 8 bases in between. CDR3 coding DNA: TGTGCCAGCAGTCGGGACACCTACGAGCAGTACTTC. This gives the protein CASSRDTYEQYF.

This clone appeared a few times. The chain joins TRBV7-2 to TRBJ2-5, with 10 bases lining up with TRBD2. J lost 4 bases, V lost 5 bases, and 10 bases had no gene match. The CDR3 covers 16 residues. CDR1 is SGHTA, CDR2 FQGNSA, per germline. This chain's CDR3 is CASSPRSSGRLETQYF. DNA for the CDR3: TGTGCCAGCAGCCCTAGGAGTAGCGGGAGGCTAGAGACCCAGTACTTC.

The genes are TRBV28 and TRBJ2-2; D perhaps matches TRBD1 (5 bases). The germline CDR1 and CDR2 sequences are MDHEN and SYDVKM. This CDR3 is 14 amino acids long. The V gene lost 7 bases and the J gene lost 4 bases, with 13 bases spanning the gap. The CDR3 is CASTVGHFTGELFF. In DNA form, the CDR3 reads TGTGCCAGCACCGTAGGACACTTCACCGGGGAGCTGTTTTTT.

Worth noting for this clone: A junction end diverges from the germline sequence, so it may reflect a read error. The J gene is TRBJ1-2, the V gene TRBV30; tentatively, D is TRBD1 (5 bases). CDR3 length equals 13 residues. CDR1 and CDR2 from the germline V gene are GTSNPN and SVGIG (reference sequence). CDR3 loop: CAWSGGFAGTPGF. DNA of the CDR3: TGTGCCTGGAGTGGAGGGTTTGCCGGGACTCCGGGCTTC.

The rearrangement links TRBV19 to TRBJ2-3, with 11 bases lining up with TRBD2. Germline V gene data show CDR1 as LNHDA and CDR2 as SQIVND (reference sequence). V lost 6 bases and J lost 2; bases outside the gene matches: 4. CDR3 length: 15 amino acids. CDR3 DNA: TGTGCCAGTAGACAGACTAGCGGGGCCACAGATACGCAGTATTTT. This translates into CASRQTSGATDTQYF.

This chain uses TRBV5-1 with TRBJ2-7; 9 bases match TRBD1. This CDR3 region has 17 residues. Germline lookup yields CDR1 SGHRS and CDR2 YFSETQ. V was clipped by 4 bases and J by 3 bases; unmatched bases: 14. CDR3 bases: TGCGCCAGCAGCCTAGGGACAGGGCACCTGGGACGCTACGAGCAGTACTTC. This translates into CASSLGTGHLGRYEQYF.

This clone was seen once. The chain carries TRBV5-1 and TRBJ2-5; possible D gene TRBD2, 6 bases. The CDR3 length is 16 residues. The germline gives CDR1 SGHRS, CDR2 YFSETQ. The V gene lost 0 bases and the J gene lost 1 base, with 13 bases spanning the gap. CDR3 in amino acids: CASSLAQGGGQETQYF. The CDR3 DNA sequence: TGCGCCAGCAGCTTGGCCCAGGGAGGAGGCCAAGAGACCCAGTACTTC.

The genes are TRBV6-6 and TRBJ2-1, with 8 bases that match TRBD2. CDR1 and CDR2 from the germline V gene are MNHNY and SVGAGI (reference sequence). The V and J ends lost 2 bases and 2 bases, in that order; junction bases with no gene match: 5. The CDR3 runs to 16 residues. CDR3 sequence: CASSYQREPPYNEQFF. Here the CDR3 DNA reads TGTGCCAGCAGTTACCAGCGGGAGCCTCCCTACAATGAGCAGTTCTTC.

The rearrangement links TRBV2 to TRBJ2-7, with D uncertain. The germline V gene encodes CDR1 SNHLY and CDR2 FYNNEI. The CDR3 runs to 12 residues. Trimming left V 11 bases short and J 0 bases short, with 11 bases between. CDR3 sequence (DNA): TGTGCCTCCCATCCTAACTCCTACGAGCAGTACTTC. Translating it yields CASHPNSYEQYF.

This clone was recorded only once. Other DNA sequences from this sample encode an identical CDR3 as well. The rearrangement joins TRBV27 to TRBJ1-5; maybe TRBD1 (6 bases). Germline V CDR1 and CDR2: MNHEY, SMNVEV (reference sequence). The CDR3 runs 15 residues. The germline V and J ends were trimmed by 3 bases and 0 bases, with 9 bases remaining between them. The CDR3 region is CASSLNRDSNQPQHF. CDR3 nucleotides: TGTGCCAGCAGTTTGAACAGGGATAGCAATCAGCCCCAGCATTTT.

The genes are TRBV9 and TRBJ2-1; D unresolved. V dropped 0 bases and J dropped 4 bases, with 11 bases sitting between them. The CDR3 is made up of 15 amino acids. Germline V gives CDR1 SGDLS, CDR2 YYNGEE. CDR3 loop: CASSVGVHYYNEQFF. For the CDR3, the DNA is TGTGCCAGCAGCGTAGGCGTACACTATTACAATGAGCAGTTCTTC.

The chain has TRBV7-9 and TRBJ1-2; D uncertain. The ends were cut back, 1 base at V and 0 bases at J, with 9 bases in the middle. The CDR3 runs 15 residues. The germline CDR1 and CDR2 sequences are SEHNR and FQNEAQ (reference sequence). CDR3 DNA sequence: TGTGCCAGCAGCTTAGATTCAGGCACTAACTATGGCTACACCTTC. This translates into CASSLDSGTNYGYTF.

J is TRBJ2-1 and V is TRBV5-1, with 10 bases lining up with TRBD2. The CDR3 contains 15 residues. Germline V gene lookup returns CDR1 SGHRS and CDR2 YFSETQ. The V gene end was trimmed by 3 bases and the J gene end by 2 bases; junction bases not matched to a gene: 2. CDR3 region: CASSSGLAAYNEQFF. The CDR3 nucleotides read TGCGCCAGCAGCTCTGGACTAGCGGCCTACAATGAGCAGTTCTTC.

A few counts support this clone. This rearrangement joins TRBV9 to TRBJ2-3, with 11 bases identical to TRBD2. Germline lookup yields CDR1 SGDLS and CDR2 YYNGEE. J gave up 7 bases and V 4 bases, and 17 bases lay outside the gene matches. CDR3 size: 18 residues. The CDR3 DNA reads as TGTGCCAGCAGCCCAAGGGGAGCCGGGACTAGCGGCTTCTATACGCAGTATTTT. Residues: CASSPRGAGTSGFYTQYF.

The genes are TRBV2 and TRBJ2-2; 8 nucleotides align to TRBD2. V was pared by 6 bases and J by 7 bases, with 10 bases of the junction left unmatched. CDR3 length equals 15 residues. Per the germline V gene, CDR1 is SNHLY and CDR2 is FYNNEI. CDR3 nucleotides: TGTGCCAGCAGACGTATTAGGACTAGCCTCGGGGAGCTGTTTTTT. Amino acids: CASRRIRTSLGELFF.

The chain employs TRBV6-1 and TRBJ2-7; unclear D gene. The CDR3 has 14 amino acids. The V gene's germline CDR1 is MNHNS and CDR2 SASEGT. V lost 2 bases and J lost 0, with 8 bases in between. DNA of the CDR3: TGTGCCAGCAGTGAATTCGGTAACTCCTACGAGCAGTACTTC. The encoded protein is CASSEFGNSYEQYF.

This clone came up a few times. The J gene is TRBJ2-7, the V gene TRBV5-1, with no clear D. This CDR3 is built from 14 residues. CDR1 and CDR2 from the germline V gene are SGHRS and YFSETQ. V lost 0 bases and J lost 1, with 8 bases in between. CDR3: CASSLDSPSYEQYF. The DNA of the CDR3 is TGCGCCAGCAGCTTGGACAGTCCTTCCTACGAGCAGTACTTC.

The chain links TRBV7-2 to TRBJ2-3, with a possible D match to TRBD1 (5 bases). The germline CDR1 and CDR2 sequences are SGHTA and FQGNSA. This CDR3 has 19 amino acids. V shed 3 bases and J shed 0 bases, with 22 bases lying between them. CDR3 coding DNA: TGTGCCAGCAGCTTGATGGCCATCACAGGCTCGTCTAGCACAGATACGCAGTATTTT. Translated, it gives CASSLMAITGSSSTDTQYF. Drawing the rest from reference TRBV7-2 and TRBJ2-3, the complete variable domain is GAGVSQSPSNKVTEKGKDVELRCDPISGHTALYWYRQSLGQGLEFLIYFQGNSAPDKSGLPSDRFSAERTGGSVSTLTIQRTQQEDSAVYLCASSLMAITGSSSTDTQYFGPGTRLTVL.

The rearrangement joins TRBV25-1 to TRBJ1-6; D ambiguous. Trimming left V 8 bases short and J 9 bases short, with 14 bases between. The CDR3 consists of 13 residues. In germline, CDR1 is MGHDK, CDR2 SYGVNS. CDR3 coding DNA: TGTGCCAGCGTCCAAGGCGAGGGTTCACCCCTCCACTTT. This sequence encodes CASVQGEGSPLHF.

This chain uses TRBV6-5 with TRBJ1-1, with D possibly being TRBD1 (6 bases). CDR3 length: 14 amino acids. V lost 7 bases, J lost 1 base, and 13 bases lay in between. The germline V gene has CDR1 MNHEY and CDR2 SVGAGI. CDR3 coding DNA: TGTGCCAGCATGGAGGGGGGGGCGAACACTGAAGCTTTCTTT. The encoded protein is CASMEGGANTEAFF.

This sequence joins TRBV9 and TRBJ2-1; 13 bases map to TRBD2. The ends lost 2 bases at V and 5 bases at J; junction bases unmatched: 7. This CDR3 has 17 residues. CDR1 SGDLS and CDR2 YYNGEE come from the germline V gene. CDR3 nucleotide sequence: TGTGCCAGCAGCGTTCGGCCGGGACTAGCGGGAAACAATGAGCAGTTCTTC. Amino acids: CASSVRPGLAGNNEQFF.

The chain employs TRBV7-3 and TRBJ2-7; TRBD1 agrees at 9 bases. This CDR3 has 18 residues. Trimming took 2 bases from V and 1 from J; bases not matched to a gene: 12. Looked up from germline, CDR1 is SGHTA and CDR2 is FQGTGA. The chain's CDR3 is CASSLPASRGTGSYEQYF. In DNA, the CDR3 is TGTGCCAGCAGCTTACCAGCATCCAGGGGGACAGGGTCCTACGAGCAGTACTTC.

The chain links TRBV19 to TRBJ1-2, with a tentative D call TRBD1 (6 bases). The CDR3 runs to 14 residues. Trimming removed 5 bases at V and 8 bases at J, with 18 bases between. Germline CDR1 and CDR2: LNHDA and SQIVND (reference sequence). CDR3 sequence: CASSPGTYSGGYTF. In DNA form, the CDR3 reads TGTGCCAGTAGTCCTGGGACATACTCAGGGGGCTACACCTTC. Together with reference TRBV19 and TRBJ1-2, the CDR3 gives the full variable domain: DGGITQSPKYLFRKEGQNVTLSCEQNLNHDAMYWYRQDPGQGLRLIYYSQIVNDFQKGDIAEGYSVSREKKESFPLTVTSAQKNPTAFYLCASSPGTYSGGYTFGSGTRLTVV.

This chain connects TRBV2 to TRBJ2-7; perhaps TRBD1 as D (5 bases). In germline, CDR1 is SNHLY, CDR2 FYNNEI. The length of the CDR3 is 12 residues. V lost 6 bases to trimming and J lost 7 bases, with 13 bases between them. Written as DNA, the CDR3 is TGTGCCAGCAGGGGGCCGGGTAGGGAGCAGTACTTC. Amino acid sequence: CASRGPGREQYF. Full variable domain (rest looked up from reference TRBV2 and TRBJ2-7): EPEVTQTPSHQVTQMGQEVILRCVPISNHLYFYWYRQILGQKVEFLVSFYNNEISEKSEIFDDQFSVERPDGSNFTLKIRSTKLEDSAMYFCASRGPGREQYFGPGTRLTVT.

The genes are TRBV21-1 and TRBJ2-7; the table's D call of TRBD2 was not tested on the DNA. TRBV21-1 is recorded as a pseudogene. The CDR3 totals 19 residues. The CDR3 DNA reads as TGTGCCAGCAGCATCAGAGGTTTAGAGGCGGGGCAGGTGTCCTACGAGCAGTACTTC. Its protein product is CASSIRGLEAGQVSYEQYF.

The chain joins TRBV29-1 to TRBJ2-7, with D perhaps TRBD1 (6 bases). Germline V gene sequence: CDR1 SQVTM, CDR2 ANQGSEA. This CDR3 is built from 13 residues. V shed 7 bases and J shed 5 bases, with 18 bases lying between them. The CDR3 protein is CSALQGIPNEQYF. CDR3 nucleotide sequence: TGCAGCGCCTTACAGGGAATCCCCAACGAGCAGTACTTC.

The chain is built from TRBV30 and TRBJ2-7; 9 bases line up with TRBD2. CDR3 size: 15 residues. V lost 2 bases to trimming and J lost 7 bases; unmatched junction nucleotides: 12. Looked up from germline, CDR1 is GTSNPN and CDR2 is SVGIG (reference sequence). Here the CDR3 reads CAWSWFGGRAGEQYF. The CDR3 DNA follows: TGTGCCTGGAGTTGGTTTGGCGGGAGGGCCGGGGAGCAGTACTTC.

This clone was detected only a few times. This chain connects TRBV5-1 to TRBJ2-3; TRBD1 might be the D (6 bases). V lost 3 bases, J lost 0 bases, and 14 bases lay in between. The CDR3 consists of 16 residues. Germline CDR1 SGHRS, CDR2 YFSETQ. The CDR3 spells CASSSGHRPSTDTQYF. CDR3 DNA sequence: TGCGCCAGCAGCTCGGGACACAGGCCGAGCACAGATACGCAGTATTTT.

V gene TRBV4-1 combines with J gene TRBJ2-7; 8 bases are shared with TRBD2. The junction had 9 bases not matched to a gene; V was cut back by 5 bases and J by 6 bases. Per germline, CDR1 MGHRA and CDR2 YSYEKL. The CDR3 runs to 14 residues. CDR3 coding DNA: TGCGCCAGCAGCACAAGCGGGAGCCCAGGCGAGCAGTACTTC. This encodes CASSTSGSPGEQYF.